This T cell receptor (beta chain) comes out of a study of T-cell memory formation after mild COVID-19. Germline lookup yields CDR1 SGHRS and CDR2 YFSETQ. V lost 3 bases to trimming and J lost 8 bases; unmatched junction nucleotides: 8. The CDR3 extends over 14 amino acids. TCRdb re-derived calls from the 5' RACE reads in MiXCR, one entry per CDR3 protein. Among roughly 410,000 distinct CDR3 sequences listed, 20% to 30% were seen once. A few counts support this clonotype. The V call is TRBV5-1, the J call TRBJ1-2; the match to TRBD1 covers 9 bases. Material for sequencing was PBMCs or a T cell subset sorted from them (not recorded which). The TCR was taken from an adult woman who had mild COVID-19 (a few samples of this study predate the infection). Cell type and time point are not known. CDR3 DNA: TGCGCCAGCAGCTCTCTGGACAGGGGTGGCGGCTACACCTTC. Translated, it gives CASSSLDRGGGYTF.